Each of the 4 T cell receptor beta chains below was sequenced from the same sample in a study of cytomegalovirus exposure and HLA in healthy donors. The PCR ran on 60 Vbeta and 13 Jbeta primers. Profiling relied on immunoSEQ multiplex PCR, and the TCRdb table lists in-frame clones only, not all of them. This sample has 150,000 to 200,000 clones, with about four fifths found just once. The sequenced sample consisted of PBMCs. These receptors were collected from a middle-aged man in good health and CMV-seropositive.

The chain recombines TRBV6-1 with TRBJ2-1; 14 positions match TRBD2. From germline, CDR1 is MNHNS and CDR2 SASEGT. J was trimmed by 6 bases and V by 6 bases; bases with no gene match: 1. The CDR3 extends over 14 amino acids. CDR3 amino acids: CASRGLAGVNEQFF. The DNA of the CDR3 is TGTGCCAGCAGGGGACTAGCGGGAGTCAATGAGCAGTTCTTC.

V gene TRBV30 combines with J gene TRBJ1-1, with a weak D call TRBD1 (5 bases). V shed 5 bases and J shed 11 bases, with 12 bases lying between them. Per the germline V gene, CDR1 is GTSNPN and CDR2 is SVGIG (reference sequence). The CDR3 sequence is 10 residues long. The CDR3 reads CAWDQGSAFF. CDR3 coding DNA: TGTGCCTGGGACCAGGGTAGCGCTTTCTTT.

V gene TRBV6-1 combines with J gene TRBJ2-3; 8 nucleotides align to TRBD2. V lost 1 base, J lost 0 bases, and 0 bases stayed unmatched. The CDR3 contains 15 residues. Germline V gene sequence: CDR1 MNHNS, CDR2 SASEGT. CDR3 DNA sequence: TGTGCCAGCAGTGAAGGACTAGCGAGCACAGATACGCAGTATTTT. Translation: CASSEGLASTDTQYF.

This rearrangement joins TRBV30 to TRBJ2-2; TRBD2 matches 16 bases. Germline CDR1 and CDR2: GTSNPN and SVGIG (reference sequence). Germline trimming cut 4 bases from V and 6 bases from J; bases unmatched to any gene: 11. The CDR3 extends over 18 amino acids. CDR3 residues: CAWTQGTSGGAGAGELFF. For the CDR3, the DNA is TGTGCCTGGACCCAGGGGACTAGCGGGGGGGCCGGCGCCGGGGAGCTGTTTTTT.